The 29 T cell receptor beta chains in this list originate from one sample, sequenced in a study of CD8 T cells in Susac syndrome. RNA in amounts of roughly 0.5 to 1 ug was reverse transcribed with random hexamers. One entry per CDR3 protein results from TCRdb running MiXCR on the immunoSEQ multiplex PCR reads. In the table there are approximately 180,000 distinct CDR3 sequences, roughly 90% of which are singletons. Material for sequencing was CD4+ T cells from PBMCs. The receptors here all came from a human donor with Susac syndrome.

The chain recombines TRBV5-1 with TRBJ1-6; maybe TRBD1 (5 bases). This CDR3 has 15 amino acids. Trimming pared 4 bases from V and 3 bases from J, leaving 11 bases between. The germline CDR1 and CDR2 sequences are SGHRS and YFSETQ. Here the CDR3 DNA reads TGCGCCAGCAGCCTACAGGTCAACTATAATTCACCCCTCCACTTT. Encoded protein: CASSLQVNYNSPLHF.

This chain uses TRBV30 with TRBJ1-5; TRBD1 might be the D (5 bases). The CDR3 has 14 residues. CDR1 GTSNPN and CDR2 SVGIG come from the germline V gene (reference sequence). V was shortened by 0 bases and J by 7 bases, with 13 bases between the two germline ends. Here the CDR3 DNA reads TGTGCCTGGAGTGTCGGCCACCGGGGCCAGCCCCAGCATTTT. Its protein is CAWSVGHRGQPQHF.

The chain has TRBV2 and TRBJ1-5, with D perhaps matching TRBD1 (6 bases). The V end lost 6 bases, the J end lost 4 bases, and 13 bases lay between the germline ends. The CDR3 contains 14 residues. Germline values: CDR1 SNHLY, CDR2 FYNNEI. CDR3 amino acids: CASSGQIKNQPQHF. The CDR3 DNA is TGTGCCAGCAGCGGACAGATAAAGAATCAGCCCCAGCATTTT.

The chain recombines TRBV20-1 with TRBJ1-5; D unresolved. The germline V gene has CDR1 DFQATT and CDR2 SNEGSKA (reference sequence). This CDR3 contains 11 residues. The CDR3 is CRDTSNQPQHF. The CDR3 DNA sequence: TGCAGAGACACGAGCAATCAGCCCCAGCATTTT.

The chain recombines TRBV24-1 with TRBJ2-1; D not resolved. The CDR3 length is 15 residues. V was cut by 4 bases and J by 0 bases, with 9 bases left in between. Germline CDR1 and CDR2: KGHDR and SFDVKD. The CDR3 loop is CATSDSWSSYNEQFF. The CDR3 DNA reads TGTGCCACCAGTGACTCATGGAGCTCCTACAATGAGCAGTTCTTC.

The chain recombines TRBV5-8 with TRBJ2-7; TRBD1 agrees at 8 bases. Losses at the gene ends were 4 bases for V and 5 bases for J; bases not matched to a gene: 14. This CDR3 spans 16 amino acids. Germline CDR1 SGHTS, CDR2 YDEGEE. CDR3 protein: CASSVFAGTGGHEQYF. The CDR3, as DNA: TGTGCCAGCAGCGTATTCGCCGGGACAGGAGGCCACGAGCAGTACTTC.

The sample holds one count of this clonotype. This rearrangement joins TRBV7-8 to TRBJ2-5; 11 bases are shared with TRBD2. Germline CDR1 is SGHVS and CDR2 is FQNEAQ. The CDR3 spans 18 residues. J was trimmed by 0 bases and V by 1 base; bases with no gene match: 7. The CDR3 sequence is CASSLVTSGGPHQETQYF. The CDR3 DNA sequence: TGTGCCAGCAGCTTAGTCACTAGCGGGGGACCACACCAAGAGACCCAGTACTTC.

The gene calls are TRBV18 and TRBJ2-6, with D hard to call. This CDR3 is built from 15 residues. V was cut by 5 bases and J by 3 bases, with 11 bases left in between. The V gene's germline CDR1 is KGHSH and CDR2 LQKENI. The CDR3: CASSDSGGGANVLTF. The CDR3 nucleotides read TGTGCCAGCTCAGATTCGGGTGGTGGGGCCAACGTCCTGACTTTC.

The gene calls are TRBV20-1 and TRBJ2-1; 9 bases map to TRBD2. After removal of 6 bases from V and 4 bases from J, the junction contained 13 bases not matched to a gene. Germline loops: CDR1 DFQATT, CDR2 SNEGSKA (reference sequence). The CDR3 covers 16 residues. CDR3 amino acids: CSATPRAGGKYNEQFF. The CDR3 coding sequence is TGCAGTGCCACTCCAAGGGCGGGGGGGAAATACAATGAGCAGTTCTTC.

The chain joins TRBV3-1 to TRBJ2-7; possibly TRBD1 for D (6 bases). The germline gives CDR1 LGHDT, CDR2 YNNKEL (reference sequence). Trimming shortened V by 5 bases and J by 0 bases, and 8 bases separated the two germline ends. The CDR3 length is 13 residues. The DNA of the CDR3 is TGTGCCAGCAGCGGGGGCCACTCCTACGAGCAGTACTTC. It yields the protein CASSGGHSYEQYF.

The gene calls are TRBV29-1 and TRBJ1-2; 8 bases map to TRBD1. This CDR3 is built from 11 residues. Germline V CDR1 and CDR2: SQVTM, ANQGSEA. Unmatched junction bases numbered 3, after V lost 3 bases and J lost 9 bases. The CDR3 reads CSVETGDSYTF. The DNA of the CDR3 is TGCAGCGTTGAGACAGGGGATAGCTACACCTTC.

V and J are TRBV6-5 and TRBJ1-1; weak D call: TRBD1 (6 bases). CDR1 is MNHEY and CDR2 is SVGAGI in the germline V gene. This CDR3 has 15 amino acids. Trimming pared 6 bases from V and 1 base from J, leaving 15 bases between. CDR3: CASSHQGLKNTEAFF. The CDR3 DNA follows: TGTGCCAGCAGCCATCAGGGGCTTAAGAACACTGAAGCTTTCTTT.

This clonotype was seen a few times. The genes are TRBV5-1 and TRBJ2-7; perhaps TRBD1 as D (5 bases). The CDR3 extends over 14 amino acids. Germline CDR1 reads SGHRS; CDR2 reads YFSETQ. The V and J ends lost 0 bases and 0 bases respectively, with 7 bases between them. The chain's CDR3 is CASSLEGSSYEQYF. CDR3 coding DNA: TGCGCCAGCAGCTTGGAGGGGTCCTCCTACGAGCAGTACTTC.

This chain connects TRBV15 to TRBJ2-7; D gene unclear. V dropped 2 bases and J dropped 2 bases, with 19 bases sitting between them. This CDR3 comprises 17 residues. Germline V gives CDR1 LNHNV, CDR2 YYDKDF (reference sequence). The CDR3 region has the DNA TGTGCCACCAGCAGACCGTTACTGCTAGGCTTTGCCTACGAGCAGTACTTC. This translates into CATSRPLLLGFAYEQYF.

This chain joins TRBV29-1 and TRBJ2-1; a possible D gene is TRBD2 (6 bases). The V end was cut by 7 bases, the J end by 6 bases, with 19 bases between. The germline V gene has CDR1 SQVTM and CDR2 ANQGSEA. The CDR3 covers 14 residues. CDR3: CSAIRAGKSNEQFF. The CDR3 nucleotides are TGCAGCGCCATCAGGGCGGGGAAGTCCAATGAGCAGTTCTTC.

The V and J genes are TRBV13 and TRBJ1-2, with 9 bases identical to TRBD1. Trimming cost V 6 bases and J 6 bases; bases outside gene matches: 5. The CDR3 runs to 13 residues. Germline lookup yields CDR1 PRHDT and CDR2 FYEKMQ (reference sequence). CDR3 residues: CASSIQGAHGYTF. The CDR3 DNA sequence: TGTGCCAGCAGTATACAGGGGGCGCATGGCTACACCTTC.

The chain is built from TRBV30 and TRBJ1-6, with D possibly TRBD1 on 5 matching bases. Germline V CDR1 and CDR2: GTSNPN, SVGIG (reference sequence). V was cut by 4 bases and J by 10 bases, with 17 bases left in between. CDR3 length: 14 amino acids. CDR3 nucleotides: TGTGCCTGGATGTCAGGGCGGGTAGTCTCACCCCTCCACTTT. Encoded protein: CAWMSGRVVSPLHF.

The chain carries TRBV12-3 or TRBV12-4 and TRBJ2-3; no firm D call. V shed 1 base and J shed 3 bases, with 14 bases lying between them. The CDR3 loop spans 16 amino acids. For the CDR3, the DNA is TGTGCCAGCAGTTTAGAACGGAGCAGGCAAACAGATACGCAGTATTTT. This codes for CASSLERSRQTDTQYF.

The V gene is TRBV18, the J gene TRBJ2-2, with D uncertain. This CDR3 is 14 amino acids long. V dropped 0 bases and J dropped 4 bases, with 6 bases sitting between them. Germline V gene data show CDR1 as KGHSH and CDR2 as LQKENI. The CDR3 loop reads CASSPPLGTGELFF. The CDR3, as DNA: TGTGCCAGCTCACCACCGCTGGGCACCGGGGAGCTGTTTTTT.

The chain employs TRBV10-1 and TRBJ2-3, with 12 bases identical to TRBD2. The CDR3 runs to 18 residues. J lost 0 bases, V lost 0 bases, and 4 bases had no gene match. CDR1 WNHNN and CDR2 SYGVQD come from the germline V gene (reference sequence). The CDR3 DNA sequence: TGCGCCAGCAGTGAGTCGGCTAGCGGGGGGGCTAGCACAGATACGCAGTATTTT. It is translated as CASSESASGGASTDTQYF.

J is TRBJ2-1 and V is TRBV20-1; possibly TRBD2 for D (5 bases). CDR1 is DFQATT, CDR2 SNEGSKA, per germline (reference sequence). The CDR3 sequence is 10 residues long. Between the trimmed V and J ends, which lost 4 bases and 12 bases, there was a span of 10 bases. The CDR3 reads CSATDYRQFF. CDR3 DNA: TGCAGTGCTACCGACTATCGGCAGTTCTTC.

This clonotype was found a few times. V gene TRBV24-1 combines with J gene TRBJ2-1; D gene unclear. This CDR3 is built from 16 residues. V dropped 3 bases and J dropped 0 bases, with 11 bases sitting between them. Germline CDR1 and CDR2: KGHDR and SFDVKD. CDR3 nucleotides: TGTGCCACCAGTGATACTACCCGATCCTCCTACAATGAGCAGTTCTTC. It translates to CATSDTTRSSYNEQFF.

CDR3 nucleotides: TGTGCCAGCAGTTTAACCGCTCCTAGCGGAACGAGAGAGTACTTC. The encoded protein is CASSLTAPSGTREYF. V is TRBV27 and J is TRBJ2-7; 7 positions match TRBD2. Unmatched junction bases numbered 15, after V lost 2 bases and J lost 11 bases. Germline CDR1 reads MNHEY; CDR2 reads SMNVEV (reference sequence). The CDR3 runs to 15 residues.

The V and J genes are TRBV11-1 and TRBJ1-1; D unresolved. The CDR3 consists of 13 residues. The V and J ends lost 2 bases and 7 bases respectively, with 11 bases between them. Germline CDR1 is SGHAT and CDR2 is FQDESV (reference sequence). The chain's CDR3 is CASSLSEGFEAFF. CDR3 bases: TGTGCCAGCAGCTTAAGTGAAGGGTTTGAAGCTTTCTTT.

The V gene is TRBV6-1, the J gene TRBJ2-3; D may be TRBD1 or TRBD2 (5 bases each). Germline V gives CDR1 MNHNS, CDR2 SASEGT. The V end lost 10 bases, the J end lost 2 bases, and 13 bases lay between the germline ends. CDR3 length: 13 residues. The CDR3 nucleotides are TGTGCCACTACCGGGGCCTCCACAGATACGCAGTATTTT. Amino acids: CATTGASTDTQYF.

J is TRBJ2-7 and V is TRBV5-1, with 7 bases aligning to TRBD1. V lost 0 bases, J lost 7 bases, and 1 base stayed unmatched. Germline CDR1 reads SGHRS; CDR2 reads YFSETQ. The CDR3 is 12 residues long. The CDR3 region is CASSLEQGEQYF. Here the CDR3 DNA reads TGCGCCAGCAGCTTGGAACAGGGGGAGCAGTACTTC.

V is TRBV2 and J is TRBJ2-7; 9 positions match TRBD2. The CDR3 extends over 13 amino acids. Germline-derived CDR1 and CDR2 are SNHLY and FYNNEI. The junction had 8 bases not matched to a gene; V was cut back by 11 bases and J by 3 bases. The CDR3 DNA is TGTGCCTACCGACTGACTAGCGGCTACGAGCAGTACTTC. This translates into CAYRLTSGYEQYF.

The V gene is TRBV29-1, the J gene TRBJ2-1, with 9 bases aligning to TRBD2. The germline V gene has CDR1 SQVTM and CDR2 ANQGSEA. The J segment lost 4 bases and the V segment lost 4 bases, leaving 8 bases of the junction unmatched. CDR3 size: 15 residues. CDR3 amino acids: CSVGPSGDIYNEQFF. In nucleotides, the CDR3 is TGCAGCGTTGGTCCTAGCGGGGACATTTACAATGAGCAGTTCTTC.

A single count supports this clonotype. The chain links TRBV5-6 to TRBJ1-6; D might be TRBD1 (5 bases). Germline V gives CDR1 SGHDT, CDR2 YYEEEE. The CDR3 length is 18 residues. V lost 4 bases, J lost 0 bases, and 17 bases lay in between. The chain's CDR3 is CASSRDRGSSSYNSPLHF. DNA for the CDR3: TGTGCCAGCAGCCGGGACCGAGGATCAAGCTCCTATAATTCACCCCTCCACTTT.